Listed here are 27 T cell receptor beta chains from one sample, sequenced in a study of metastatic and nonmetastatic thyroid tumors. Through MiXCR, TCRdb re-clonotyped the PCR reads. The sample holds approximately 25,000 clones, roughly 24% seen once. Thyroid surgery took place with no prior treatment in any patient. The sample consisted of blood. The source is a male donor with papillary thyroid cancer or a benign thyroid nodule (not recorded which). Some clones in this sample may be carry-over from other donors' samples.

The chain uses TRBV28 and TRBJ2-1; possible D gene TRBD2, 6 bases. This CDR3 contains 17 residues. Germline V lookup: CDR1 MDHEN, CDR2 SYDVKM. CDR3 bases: TGTGCAATCAGCGCTCGGCTGGGGACCCCTAGCGCCAATGAGCAGTTCTTC. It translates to CAISARLGTPSANEQFF.

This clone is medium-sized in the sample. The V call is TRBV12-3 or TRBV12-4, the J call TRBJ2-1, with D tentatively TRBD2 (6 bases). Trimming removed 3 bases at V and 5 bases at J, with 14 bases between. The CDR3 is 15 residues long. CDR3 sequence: CASSFGLAPNNEQFF. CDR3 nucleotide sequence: TGTGCCAGCAGTTTCGGGCTAGCGCCTAACAATGAGCAGTTCTTC.

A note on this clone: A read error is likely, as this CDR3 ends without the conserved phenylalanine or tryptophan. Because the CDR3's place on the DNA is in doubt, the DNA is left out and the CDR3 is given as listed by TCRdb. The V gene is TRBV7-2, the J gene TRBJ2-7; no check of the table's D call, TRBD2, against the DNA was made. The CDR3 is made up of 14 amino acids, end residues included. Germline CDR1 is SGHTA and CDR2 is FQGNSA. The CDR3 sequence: CASSSHTEASGWYL.

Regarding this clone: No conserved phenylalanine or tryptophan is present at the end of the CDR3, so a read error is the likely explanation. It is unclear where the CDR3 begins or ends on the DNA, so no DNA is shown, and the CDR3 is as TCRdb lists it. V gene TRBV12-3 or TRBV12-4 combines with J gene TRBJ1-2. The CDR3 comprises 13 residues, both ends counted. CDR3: CASSAYFQYGYTL.

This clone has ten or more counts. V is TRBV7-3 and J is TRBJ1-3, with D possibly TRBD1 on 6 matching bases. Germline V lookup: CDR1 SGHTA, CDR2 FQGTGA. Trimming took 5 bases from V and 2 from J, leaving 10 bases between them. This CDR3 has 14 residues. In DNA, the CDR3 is TGTGCCAGCAGCCCAGCAGGGGCTGGAAACACCATATATTTT. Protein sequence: CASSPAGAGNTIYF.

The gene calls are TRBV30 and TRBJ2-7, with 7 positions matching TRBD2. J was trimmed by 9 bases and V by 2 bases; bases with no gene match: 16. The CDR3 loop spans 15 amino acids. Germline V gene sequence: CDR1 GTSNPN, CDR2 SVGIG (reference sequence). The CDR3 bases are TGTGCCTGGAGTCCGGGGGGAGGCCACGGGATCGGGCAGTACTTC. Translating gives CAWSPGGGHGIGQYF.

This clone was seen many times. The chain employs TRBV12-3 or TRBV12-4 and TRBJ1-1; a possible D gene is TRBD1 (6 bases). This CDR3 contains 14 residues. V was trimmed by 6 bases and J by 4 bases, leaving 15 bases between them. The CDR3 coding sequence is TGTGCCAGCAGACCCGGACAGATCCGCACTGAAGCTTTCTTT. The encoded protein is CASRPGQIRTEAFF.

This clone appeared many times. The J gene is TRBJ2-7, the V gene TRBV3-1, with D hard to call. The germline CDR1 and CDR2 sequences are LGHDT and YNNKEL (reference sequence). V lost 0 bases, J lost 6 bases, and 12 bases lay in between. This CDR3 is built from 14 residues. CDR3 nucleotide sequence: TGTGCCAGCAGCCAAGATGGGATAGCCCGCGAGCAGTACTTC. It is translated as CASSQDGIAREQYF.

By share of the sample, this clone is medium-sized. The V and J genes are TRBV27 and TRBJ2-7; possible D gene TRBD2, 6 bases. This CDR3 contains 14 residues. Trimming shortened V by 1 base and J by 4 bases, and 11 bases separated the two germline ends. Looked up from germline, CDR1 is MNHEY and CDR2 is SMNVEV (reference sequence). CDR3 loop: CASSLWAGTYEQYF. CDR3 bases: TGTGCCAGCAGTTTATGGGCGGGAACTTACGAGCAGTACTTC.

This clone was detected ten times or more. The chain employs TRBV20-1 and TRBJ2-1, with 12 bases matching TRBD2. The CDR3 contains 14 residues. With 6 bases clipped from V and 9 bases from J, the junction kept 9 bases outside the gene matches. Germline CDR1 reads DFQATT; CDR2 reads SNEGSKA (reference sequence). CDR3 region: CSAGRLAGVGEQFF. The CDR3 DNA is TGCAGTGCAGGGAGACTAGCGGGAGTGGGTGAGCAGTTCTTC.

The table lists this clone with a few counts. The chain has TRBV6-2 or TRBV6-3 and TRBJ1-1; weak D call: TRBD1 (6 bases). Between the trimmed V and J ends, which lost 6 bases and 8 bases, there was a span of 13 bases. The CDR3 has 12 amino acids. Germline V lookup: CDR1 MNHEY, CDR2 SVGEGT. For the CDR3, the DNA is TGTGCCAGCAGCTATGGGGGGGCAGAAGCTTTCTTT. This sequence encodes CASSYGGAEAFF.

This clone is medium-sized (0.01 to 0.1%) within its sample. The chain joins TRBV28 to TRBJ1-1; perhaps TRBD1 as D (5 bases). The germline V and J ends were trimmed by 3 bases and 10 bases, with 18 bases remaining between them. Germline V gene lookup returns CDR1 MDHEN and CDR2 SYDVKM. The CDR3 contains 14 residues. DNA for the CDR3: TGTGCCAGCAGTTTTATAGACAGCAGAAGAGGAGCTTTCTTT. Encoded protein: CASSFIDSRRGAFF.

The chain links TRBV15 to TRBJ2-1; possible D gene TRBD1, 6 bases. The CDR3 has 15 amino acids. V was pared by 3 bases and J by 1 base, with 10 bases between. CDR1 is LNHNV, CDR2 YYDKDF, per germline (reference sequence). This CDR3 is CATSSRTGSYNEQFF. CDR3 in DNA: TGTGCCACCAGCAGTCGCACAGGGTCCTACAATGAGCAGTTCTTC.

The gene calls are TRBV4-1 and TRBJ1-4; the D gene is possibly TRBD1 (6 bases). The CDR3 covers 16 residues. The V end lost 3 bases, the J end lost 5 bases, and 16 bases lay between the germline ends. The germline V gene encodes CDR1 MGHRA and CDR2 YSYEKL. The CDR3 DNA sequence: TGCGCCAGCAGCCAGGATCAGTACAGGGCGAATGAAAAACTGTTTTTT. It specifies CASSQDQYRANEKLFF.

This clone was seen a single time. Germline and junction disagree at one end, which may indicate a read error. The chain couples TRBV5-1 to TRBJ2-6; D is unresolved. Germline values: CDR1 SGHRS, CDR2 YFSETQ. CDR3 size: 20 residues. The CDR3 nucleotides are TGCGCCAGCAGATTGGGCTGGCGCCTGACCGCCCTGGGGGGGGCCAACGTCCTGACTTTC. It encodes CASRLGWRLTALGGANVLTF.

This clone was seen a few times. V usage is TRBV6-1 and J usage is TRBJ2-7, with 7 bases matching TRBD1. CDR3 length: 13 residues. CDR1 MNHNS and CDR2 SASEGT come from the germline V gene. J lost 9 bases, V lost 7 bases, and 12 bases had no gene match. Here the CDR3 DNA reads TGTGCCAGCATTCCCGGGACAGCCGTCGGGCAGTACTTC. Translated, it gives CASIPGTAVGQYF.

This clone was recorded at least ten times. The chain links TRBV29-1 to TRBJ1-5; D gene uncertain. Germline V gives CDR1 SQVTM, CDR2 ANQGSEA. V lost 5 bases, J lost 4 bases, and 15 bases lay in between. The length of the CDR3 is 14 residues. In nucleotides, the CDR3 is TGCAGCGTTCTTTTAACAGAGGGAAATCAGCCCCAGCATTTT. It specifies CSVLLTEGNQPQHF.

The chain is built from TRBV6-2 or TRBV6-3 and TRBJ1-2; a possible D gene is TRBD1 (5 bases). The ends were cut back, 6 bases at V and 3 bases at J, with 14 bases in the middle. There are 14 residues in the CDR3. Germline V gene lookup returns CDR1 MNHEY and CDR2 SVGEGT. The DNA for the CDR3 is TGTGCCAGCAGCAGCACCGGGGCTGACTATGGCTACACCTTC. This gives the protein CASSSTGADYGYTF.

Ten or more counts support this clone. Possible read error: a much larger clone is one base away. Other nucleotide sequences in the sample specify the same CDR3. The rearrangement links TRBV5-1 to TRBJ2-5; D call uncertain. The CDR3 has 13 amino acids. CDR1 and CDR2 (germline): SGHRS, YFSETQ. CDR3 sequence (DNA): TGCGCCAGCGAGAGTGGGCTCGCGGAGACTCAGTACTTC. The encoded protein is CASESGLAETQYF.

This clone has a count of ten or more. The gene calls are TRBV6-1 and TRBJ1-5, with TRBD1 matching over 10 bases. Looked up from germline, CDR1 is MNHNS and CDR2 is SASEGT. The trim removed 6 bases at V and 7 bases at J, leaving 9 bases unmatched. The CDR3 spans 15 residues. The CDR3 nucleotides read TGTGCCAGCAGCAATGACAGGGGGCTAGGGCAGCCCCAGCATTTT. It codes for CASSNDRGLGQPQHF.

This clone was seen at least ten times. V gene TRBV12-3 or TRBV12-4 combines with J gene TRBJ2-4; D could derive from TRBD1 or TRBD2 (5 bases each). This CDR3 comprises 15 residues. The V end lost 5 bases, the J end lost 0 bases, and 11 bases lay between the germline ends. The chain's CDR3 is CASSRLGRAKNIQYF. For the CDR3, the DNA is TGTGCCAGCAGTCGTTTGGGACGAGCCAAAAACATTCAGTACTTC.

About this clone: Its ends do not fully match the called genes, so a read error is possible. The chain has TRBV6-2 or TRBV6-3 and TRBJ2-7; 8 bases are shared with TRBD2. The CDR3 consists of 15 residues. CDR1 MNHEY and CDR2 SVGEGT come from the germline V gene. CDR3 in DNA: TGTGCCAGCAGTGTCACTTGCGGGGGGCTCAACGAGCAGTCCTTC. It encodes CASSVTCGGLNEQSF.

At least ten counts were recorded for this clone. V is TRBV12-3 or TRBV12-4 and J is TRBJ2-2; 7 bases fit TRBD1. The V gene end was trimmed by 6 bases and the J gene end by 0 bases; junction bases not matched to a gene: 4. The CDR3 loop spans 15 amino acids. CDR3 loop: CASSLGTANTGELFF. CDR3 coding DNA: TGTGCCAGCAGCTTGGGGACAGCGAACACCGGGGAGCTGTTTTTT.

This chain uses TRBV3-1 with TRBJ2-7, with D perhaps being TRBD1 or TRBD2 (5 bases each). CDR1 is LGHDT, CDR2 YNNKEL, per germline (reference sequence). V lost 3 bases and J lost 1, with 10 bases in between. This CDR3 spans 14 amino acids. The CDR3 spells CASSHTEGSYEQYF. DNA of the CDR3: TGTGCCAGCAGCCACACAGAGGGGTCCTACGAGCAGTACTTC.

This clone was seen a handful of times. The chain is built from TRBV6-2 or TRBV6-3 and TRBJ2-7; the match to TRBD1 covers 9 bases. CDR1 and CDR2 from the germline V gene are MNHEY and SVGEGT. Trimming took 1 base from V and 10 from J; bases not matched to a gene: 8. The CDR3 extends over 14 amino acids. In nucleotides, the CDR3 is TGTGCCAGCAGTTACTTCGGACAGGGGAGGCATCAGTACTTC. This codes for CASSYFGQGRHQYF.

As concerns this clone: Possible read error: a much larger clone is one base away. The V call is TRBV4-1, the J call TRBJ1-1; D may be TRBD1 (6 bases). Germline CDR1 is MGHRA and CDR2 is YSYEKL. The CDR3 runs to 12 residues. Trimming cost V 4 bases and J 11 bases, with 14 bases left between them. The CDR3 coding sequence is TGCGCCAGCAGCCCTTGCGGGGGCGAGGCTTTCTTT. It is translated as CASSPCGGEAFF.

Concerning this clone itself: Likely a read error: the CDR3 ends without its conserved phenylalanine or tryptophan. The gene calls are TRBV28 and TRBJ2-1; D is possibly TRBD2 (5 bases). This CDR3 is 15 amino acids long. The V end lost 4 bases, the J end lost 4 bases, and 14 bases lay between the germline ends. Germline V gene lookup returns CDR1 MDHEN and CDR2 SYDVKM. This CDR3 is CASSSPGKNYNEQFL. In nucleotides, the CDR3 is TGTGCCAGCAGTTCTCCGGGAAAGAATTACAATGAGCAGTTCTTA.